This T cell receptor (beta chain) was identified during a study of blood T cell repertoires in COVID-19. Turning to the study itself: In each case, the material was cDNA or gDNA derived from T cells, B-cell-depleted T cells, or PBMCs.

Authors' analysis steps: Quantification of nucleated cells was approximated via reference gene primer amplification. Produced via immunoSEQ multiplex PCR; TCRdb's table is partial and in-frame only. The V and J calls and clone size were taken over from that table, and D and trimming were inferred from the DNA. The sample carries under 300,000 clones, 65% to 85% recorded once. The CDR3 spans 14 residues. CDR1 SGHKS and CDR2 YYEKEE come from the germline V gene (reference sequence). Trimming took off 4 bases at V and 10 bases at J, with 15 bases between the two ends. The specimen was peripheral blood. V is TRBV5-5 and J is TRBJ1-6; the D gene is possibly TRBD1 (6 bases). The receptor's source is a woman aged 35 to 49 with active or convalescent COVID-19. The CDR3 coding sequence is TGTGCCAGCAGCCAGAATACAGGGCTCTCACCCCTCCACTTT. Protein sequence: CASSQNTGLSPLHF.